Listed below are T cell receptor beta chains from one sample, sequenced in a study of cytomegalovirus exposure and HLA in healthy donors. TCRdb's copy holds only in-frame clones and misses some; the assay was immunoSEQ multiplex PCR. In the table there are about 160,000 clones, 60% to 80% of which are singletons. Material: PBMCs. The receptors were gathered from a woman aged 25 to 39 in good health and CMV-seronegative. The CDR3 runs from the conserved cysteine through the conserved F or W. D genes are given only for firm matches. A clone size is listed for some rows: how often the clone was seen (once, few, many), or a class if it is expanded.

size: .
V: TRBV6-5
J: TRBJ2-1
D: .
DNA: TGTGCCAGCAGTTACGCCGGGGGATCCTACAATGAGCAGTTCTTC
CDR3: CASSYAGGSYNEQFF

size: .
V: TRBV11-1
J: TRBJ1-1
D: TRBD1
DNA: TGTGCCAGCAGCCCGATTAGGACAGGTCCTTCGGCTTTCTTT
CDR3: CASSPIRTGPSAFF

size: once
V: TRBV5-4
J: TRBJ2-1
D: .
DNA: TGTGCCAGCAGCTCGGTAGCCCGTAATGAGCAGTTCTTC
CDR3: CASSSVARNEQFF

size: .
V: TRBV7-2
J: TRBJ2-2
D: .
DNA: TGTGCCAGCAGCCCTACAGGGACCCTTGACACCGGGGAGCTGTTTTTT
CDR3: CASSPTGTLDTGELFF

size: .
V: TRBV28
J: TRBJ1-5
D: TRBD1
DNA: TGTGCCAGCAGTACCTCGGGACAGACCCTTTATAGCAATCAGCCCCAGCATTTT
CDR3: CASSTSGQTLYSNQPQHF

size: .
V: TRBV18
J: TRBJ1-1
D: TRBD1
DNA: TGTGCCAGCTCACAGGACAGGGTGGCTGAAGCTTTCTTT
CDR3: CASSQDRVAEAFF

size: .
V: TRBV28
J: TRBJ1-2
D: .
DNA: TGTGCCAGCAGTTTTGCAGGGTGGGATGGCTACACCTTC
CDR3: CASSFAGWDGYTF

size: .
V: TRBV5-6
J: TRBJ1-5
D: .
DNA: TGTGCCAGCAGCTTGGGCGCAGGGAGGTCCGGAGTTCCCCAGCATTTT
CDR3: CASSLGAGRSGVPQHF

size: .
V: TRBV9
J: TRBJ2-3
D: TRBD2
DNA: TGTGCCAGCAGCGTAGCTAAGGAGCGGGGGGGCTTGATAGATACGCAGTATTTT
CDR3: CASSVAKERGGLIDTQYF

size: .
V: TRBV2
J: TRBJ2-3
D: .
DNA: TGTGCCAGCAGTGTCGGAGATACGCAGTATTTT
CDR3: CASSVGDTQYF

size: .
V: TRBV28
J: TRBJ1-1
D: TRBD1
DNA: TGTGCCAGCAGTTTCTCCCAGGGGGCCCCACGAGGGAACACTGAAGCTTTCTTT
CDR3: CASSFSQGAPRGNTEAFF

size: .
V: TRBV7-2
J: TRBJ1-1
D: TRBD1
DNA: TGTGCCAGCAGCTTAGGGACAGGGGACAGCAGGTTCTTT
CDR3: CASSLGTGDSRFF

size: .
V: TRBV28
J: TRBJ1-2
D: .
DNA: TGTGCCAGCAGCTTTCCCCGAGGGTATCGGGATGGCTACACCTTC
CDR3: CASSFPRGYRDGYTF

size: .
V: TRBV5-1
J: TRBJ2-7
D: TRBD1
DNA: TGCGCCAGCAGCCCGACCGGGACAGGGACGAAAGAGCAGTACTTC
CDR3: CASSPTGTGTKEQYF

size: .
V: TRBV9
J: TRBJ1-1
D: .
DNA: TGTGCCAGCAGCGCGGGACATTCCGCTCCGGGGAACACTGAAGCTTTCTTT
CDR3: CASSAGHSAPGNTEAFF

size: .
V: TRBV6-1
J: TRBJ2-1
D: TRBD2
DNA: TGTGCCAGCAGCGAAAGGGGGGGGACTAGCGGGGGAAAATACAATGAGCAGTTCTTC
CDR3: CASSERGGTSGGKYNEQFF

size: .
V: TRBV28
J: TRBJ2-7
D: .
DNA: TGTGCCAGCAGCCAGGGGCCAGGGCCCTACGAGCAGTACTTC
CDR3: CASSQGPGPYEQYF

size: few
V: TRBV29-1
J: TRBJ2-7
D: .
DNA: TGCAGCGTGGTCTCCCGGGACACCTCGGCCGAGCAGTACTTC
CDR3: CSVVSRDTSAEQYF

size: .
V: TRBV28
J: TRBJ1-1
D: .
DNA: TGTGCCAGCACACCCCCTGTGGAGACTGAAGCTTTCTTT
CDR3: CASTPPVETEAFF

size: .
V: TRBV2
J: TRBJ1-1
D: .
DNA: TGTGCCAGCACAGCCGGGAGGATGAGCACTGAAGCTTTCTTT
CDR3: CASTAGRMSTEAFF